The next 23 T cell receptor beta chains were all read from a single sample in a study of immune evolution from preneoplasia to lung adenocarcinoma. TCRdb's table, derived via immunoSEQ multiplex PCR, lists solely in-frame clones and lacks some. The sample holds under 45,000 clones, 70% to 80% seen once. The sequenced sample consisted of FFPE invasive lung adenocarcinoma tissue. The receptors originated from a person between 55 and 70 years old with lung adenocarcinoma.

The rearrangement joins TRBV5-6 to TRBJ1-2, with a weak D call TRBD1 (5 bases). CDR1 and CDR2 from the germline V gene are SGHDT and YYEEEE. There are 15 residues in the CDR3. V was pared by 4 bases and J by 4 bases, with 17 bases between. CDR3 amino acids: CASSTSDGGGYGYTF. The CDR3 DNA follows: TGTGCCAGCAGCACCTCGGACGGTGGGGGCTATGGCTACACCTTC.

The J gene is TRBJ2-6, the V gene TRBV27, with 9 bases fitting TRBD1. This CDR3 is 20 amino acids long. Trimming cost V 2 bases and J 1 base; bases outside gene matches: 12. Germline-derived CDR1 and CDR2 are MNHEY and SMNVEV (reference sequence). The DNA for the CDR3 is TGTGCCAGCAGTTTAAGGAGGACAGGGGAGGGTAGTTCTGGGGCCAACGTCCTGACTTTC. This gives the protein CASSLRRTGEGSSGANVLTF.

The gene calls are TRBV7-8 and TRBJ2-7; 9 nucleotides line up with TRBD2. The CDR3 length is 15 residues. V lost 5 bases, J lost 4 bases, and 9 bases stayed unmatched. Germline lookup yields CDR1 SGHVS and CDR2 FQNEAQ. CDR3 amino acids: CASSLMPSGIYEQYF. The CDR3 bases are TGTGCCAGCAGCCTGATGCCTAGCGGGATATACGAGCAGTACTTC. The variable domain in full, with the rest retrieved from reference TRBV7-8 and TRBJ2-7, is GAGVSQSPRYKVAKRGQDVALRCDPISGHVSLFWYQQALGQGPEFLTYFQNEAQLDKSGLPSDRFFAERPEGSVSTLKIQRTQQEDSAVYLCASSLMPSGIYEQYFGPGTRLTVT.

This chain uses TRBV11-2 with TRBJ2-3; the D gene is possibly TRBD1 (7 bases). CDR3 length equals 14 residues. Germline-derived CDR1 and CDR2 are SGHAT and FQNNGV. V gave up 3 bases and J gave up 5 bases, with 12 bases separating them. The CDR3 loop is CASSLQGGEDTQYF. CDR3 in DNA: TGTGCCAGCAGCTTGCAGGGGGGTGAAGATACGCAGTATTTT.

This sequence joins TRBV7-2 and TRBJ2-7; 8 bases are a match to TRBD2. This CDR3 has 13 residues. V shed 6 bases, J shed 3 bases, and the junction held 4 bases outside the gene matches. Germline V lookup: CDR1 SGHTA, CDR2 FQGNSA. This CDR3 reads CASRPGTSYEQYF. The CDR3 nucleotides read TGTGCCAGCAGGCCCGGGACTAGCTACGAGCAGTACTTC.

The chain couples TRBV7-2 to TRBJ2-4; no clear D gene. Trimming shortened V by 1 base and J by 6 bases, and 10 bases separated the two germline ends. The CDR3 length is 14 residues. Germline loops: CDR1 SGHTA, CDR2 FQGNSA. The CDR3 DNA is TGTGCCAGCAGCTTAGTTGACTCTCCAAACATTCAGTACTTC. It yields the protein CASSLVDSPNIQYF.

The chain is built from TRBV5-1 and TRBJ2-1; no definite D call. The V end lost 5 bases, the J end lost 9 bases, and 15 bases lay between the germline ends. This CDR3 contains 13 residues. CDR1 is SGHRS and CDR2 is YFSETQ in the germline V gene. In nucleotides, the CDR3 is TGCGCCAGCAGAGAAGGGTTAGGTAGTGAGCAGTTCTTC. Translating gives CASREGLGSEQFF. The full variable domain, rest sourced from reference TRBV5-1 and TRBJ2-1, is KAGVTQTPRYLIKTRGQQVTLSCSPISGHRSVSWYQQTPGQGLQFLFEYFSETQRNKGNFPGRFSGRQFSNSRSEMNVSTLELGDSALYLCASREGLGSEQFFGPGTRLTVL.

J is TRBJ2-7 and V is TRBV4-1; 11 bases fit TRBD2. CDR1 is MGHRA, CDR2 YSYEKL, per germline. This CDR3 is built from 17 residues. V was pared by 4 bases and J by 2 bases, with 10 bases of the junction left unmatched. CDR3 DNA sequence: TGCGCCAGCAGCCGGCAACCAGGGACTAGCGGAACCTACGAGCAGTACTTC. It yields the protein CASSRQPGTSGTYEQYF.

The DNA of the CDR3 is TGTGCCTGGAGTTTCAGTCCCGGACAGGGAAGAAAACTGTTTTTT. Protein sequence: CAWSFSPGQGRKLFF. The chain joins TRBV30 to TRBJ1-4; 8 nucleotides align to TRBD1. V was clipped by 2 bases and J by 10 bases; unmatched bases: 12. Germline V CDR1 and CDR2: GTSNPN, SVGIG (reference sequence). CDR3 length: 15 residues.

The J gene is TRBJ1-2, the V gene TRBV19; 7 bases align to TRBD1. The trim removed 7 bases at V and 6 bases at J, leaving 11 bases unmatched. CDR1 and CDR2 from the germline V gene are LNHDA and SQIVND (reference sequence). This CDR3 is built from 14 residues. CDR3 bases: TGTGCCAGTACCCCCCGGGGAACAGGGGATGGCTACACCTTC. Its translation: CASTPRGTGDGYTF.

This sequence joins TRBV25-1 and TRBJ2-5, with TRBD1 as a possible D gene (6 bases). In germline, CDR1 is MGHDK, CDR2 SYGVNS. The CDR3 length is 13 residues. V shed 4 bases and J shed 2 bases, with 8 bases lying between them. The CDR3 region is CASSADSQETQYF. The CDR3 nucleotides read TGTGCCAGCAGTGCGGACAGTCAAGAGACCCAGTACTTC.

CDR3 sequence reads: CASSFGSLDTQYF. CDR3 bases: TGCGCCAGCAGCTTCGGGTCCTTAGATACGCAGTATTTT. The chain joins TRBV5-1 to TRBJ2-3, with D hard to call. CDR1 and CDR2 (germline): SGHRS, YFSETQ. The CDR3 has 13 residues. V was pared by 2 bases and J by 5 bases, with 9 bases between.

The chain couples TRBV6-1 to TRBJ1-2; TRBD1 matches at 12 bases. This CDR3 contains 15 residues. V gave up 2 bases and J gave up 7 bases; unmatched junction bases: 5. Looked up from germline, CDR1 is MNHNS and CDR2 is SASEGT. CDR3 sequence: CASSERGTGGGGYTF. The CDR3 region has the DNA TGTGCCAGCAGTGAACGTGGGACAGGGGGCGGTGGCTACACCTTC.

This sequence joins TRBV29-1 and TRBJ2-3, with D possibly being TRBD2 (6 bases). V shed 4 bases and J shed 2 bases, with 10 bases lying between them. CDR1 is SQVTM, CDR2 ANQGSEA, per germline. This CDR3 is built from 13 residues. The CDR3 is CSVVGGITDTQYF. The CDR3 DNA is TGCAGCGTTGTAGGAGGGATCACAGATACGCAGTATTTT.

The chain joins TRBV28 to TRBJ1-5; D is possibly TRBD1 (5 bases). The CDR3 sequence is 13 residues long. From germline, CDR1 is MDHEN and CDR2 SYDVKM. CDR3 DNA: TGTGGCTCCCGGGGGAACCGCAATCAGCCCCAGCATTTT. Amino acid sequence: CGSRGNRNQPQHF.

This clone came up once. The rearrangement links TRBV10-2 to TRBJ1-1, with no clear D. The germline V gene encodes CDR1 WSHSY and CDR2 SAAADI. The CDR3 has 16 residues. Trimming pared 3 bases from V and 2 bases from J, leaving 16 bases between. Here the CDR3 DNA reads TGCGCCAGCAGTGATCCCCGGGCGGGGAGTAACACTGAAGCTTTCTTT. It specifies CASSDPRAGSNTEAFF.

The V gene is TRBV7-2, the J gene TRBJ2-7, with 9 bases lining up with TRBD1. The V gene end was trimmed by 2 bases and the J gene end by 3 bases; junction bases not matched to a gene: 5. The CDR3 runs to 15 residues. Germline loops: CDR1 SGHTA, CDR2 FQGNSA. The CDR3 reads CASSLKGQGIYEQYF. The CDR3 bases are TGTGCCAGCAGCTTAAAGGGACAGGGAATCTACGAGCAGTACTTC.

This chain joins TRBV15 and TRBJ2-7; 7 nucleotides match TRBD1. V gave up 3 bases and J gave up 6 bases; unmatched junction bases: 5. The CDR3 runs 13 residues. Germline lookup yields CDR1 LNHNV and CDR2 YYDKDF (reference sequence). The CDR3, as DNA: TGTGCCACCAGCAGTGTGGGACAGCTCGAGCAGTACTTC. Its translation: CATSSVGQLEQYF.

The rearrangement joins TRBV27 to TRBJ2-7; D unclear. The germline V and J ends were trimmed by 3 bases and 5 bases, with 11 bases remaining between them. The CDR3 extends over 13 amino acids. From germline, CDR1 is MNHEY and CDR2 SMNVEV (reference sequence). The CDR3: CASSFREVNEQYF. The CDR3 nucleotides are TGTGCCAGCAGTTTCAGAGAGGTTAACGAGCAGTACTTC.

The CDR3 here is CASSDSKGGTDTQYF. The DNA for the CDR3 is TGTGCCAGCAGTGACTCGAAGGGGGGCACAGATACGCAGTATTTT. The chain recombines TRBV6-4 with TRBJ2-3; possible D gene TRBD1, 6 bases. The CDR3 is made up of 15 amino acids. Germline CDR1 is MRHNA and CDR2 is SNTAGT. Trimming shortened V by 0 bases and J by 1 base, and 8 bases separated the two germline ends.

The sample holds a few counts of this clone. V usage is TRBV29-1 and J usage is TRBJ2-1; D uncertain. Germline CDR1 reads SQVTM; CDR2 reads ANQGSEA. This CDR3 comprises 14 residues. V lost 6 bases and J lost 0, with 12 bases in between. The CDR3 DNA is TGCAGCGTCGCCCAGTCAAGCTCCTACAATGAGCAGTTCTTC. It specifies CSVAQSSSYNEQFF.

The rearrangement uses TRBV9 and TRBJ1-1, with 8 bases aligning to TRBD1. Germline V gene data show CDR1 as SGDLS and CDR2 as YYNGEE. V lost 0 bases to trimming and J lost 4 bases; unmatched junction nucleotides: 11. This CDR3 contains 17 residues. CDR3 sequence: CASSVGDRGFGSTEAFF. The CDR3 coding sequence is TGTGCCAGCAGCGTAGGAGACAGGGGATTTGGGTCCACTGAAGCTTTCTTT.

This clone was recorded only once. The rearrangement links TRBV2 to TRBJ2-7; 7 bases align to TRBD2. Trimming cost V 1 base and J 3 bases; bases outside gene matches: 3. The germline V gene encodes CDR1 SNHLY and CDR2 FYNNEI. The CDR3 totals 14 residues. The CDR3 nucleotides are TGTGCCAGCAGTGAAGGGGGGGGATACTACGAGCAGTACTTC. Translated, it gives CASSEGGGYYEQYF.